These T cell receptor beta chains were read from a single sample in a study of PD-1 blockade in classical Hodgkin lymphoma. Generated by immunoSEQ multiplex PCR, the TCRdb table keeps only in-frame clones and is missing some. The top ten clones hold around 13% of a sample with 50,000 to 75,000 clones, around 89% of them seen once. The material was peripheral blood mononuclear cells (PBMCs), obtained at baseline. The receptors here all came from a human donor with classical Hodgkin lymphoma. Both conserved end residues are part of each CDR3. Each record gives: D gene, clone size, V gene, J gene, CDR3 protein, CDR3 DNA. A D gene is named only where the DNA matches it firmly. Not every row has a clone size; where given, it reads once, few, many or a size class.

d_gene: TRBD2
abundance: NA
v_gene: TRBV6-1
j_gene: TRBJ2-3
CDR3aa: CASSRLAGSAGTQYF
CDR3nt: TGTGCCAGCAGTCGACTAGCGGGGTCCGCCGGAACGCAGTATTTT

d_gene: TRBD1
abundance: NA
v_gene: TRBV11-2
j_gene: TRBJ1-6
CDR3aa: CASSLDPGQGWNSPLHF
CDR3nt: TGTGCCAGCAGCTTAGATCCAGGACAGGGGTGGAATTCACCCCTCCACTTT

d_gene: NA
abundance: NA
v_gene: TRBV28
j_gene: TRBJ2-5
CDR3aa: CASSSQEWGETQYF
CDR3nt: TGTGCCAGCAGTTCTCAGGAATGGGGAGAGACCCAGTACTTC

d_gene: NA
abundance: NA
v_gene: TRBV28
j_gene: TRBJ1-5
CDR3aa: CASSVGRGRNQPQHF
CDR3nt: TGTGCCAGCAGTGTCGGGAGAGGGAGGAATCAGCCCCAGCATTTT

d_gene: TRBD1
abundance: NA
v_gene: TRBV30
j_gene: TRBJ1-4
CDR3aa: CAWASYRGTGEKLFF
CDR3nt: TGTGCCTGGGCCTCTTACAGGGGGACAGGAGAAAAACTGTTTTTT

d_gene: TRBD2
abundance: NA
v_gene: TRBV6-6
j_gene: TRBJ2-1
CDR3aa: CASRTTSGGNNEQFF
CDR3nt: TGTGCCAGCAGAACTACTAGCGGGGGCAACAATGAGCAGTTCTTC

d_gene: NA
abundance: NA
v_gene: TRBV7-2
j_gene: TRBJ1-2
CDR3aa: CASSLERLHFNYGYTF
CDR3nt: TGTGCCAGCAGCTTAGAAAGACTCCATTTTAACTATGGCTACACCTTC

d_gene: NA
abundance: NA
v_gene: TRBV10-2
j_gene: TRBJ1-2
CDR3aa: CASSNRDYGYTF
CDR3nt: TGCGCCAGCAGTAACAGGGACTATGGCTACACCTTC

d_gene: NA
abundance: NA
v_gene: TRBV5-4
j_gene: TRBJ2-2
CDR3aa: CASSLGPFFNTGELFF
CDR3nt: TGTGCCAGCAGCTTGGGTCCGTTCTTCAACACCGGGGAGCTGTTTTTT

d_gene: NA
abundance: NA
v_gene: TRBV2
j_gene: TRBJ1-2
CDR3aa: CASRLDRSYGYTF
CDR3nt: TGTGCCAGCAGACTCGACAGGTCCTATGGCTACACCTTC

d_gene: TRBD2
abundance: NA
v_gene: TRBV2
j_gene: TRBJ2-3
CDR3aa: CASRGPPRGGPDTQYF
CDR3nt: TGTGCCAGCAGGGGCCCACCGCGGGGGGGCCCCGATACGCAGTATTTT

d_gene: NA
abundance: NA
v_gene: TRBV13
j_gene: TRBJ2-5
CDR3aa: CASSTNFGGLGETQYF
CDR3nt: TGTGCCAGCAGCACCAATTTTGGGGGGCTCGGAGAGACCCAGTACTTC

d_gene: NA
abundance: NA
v_gene: TRBV7-9
j_gene: TRBJ2-1
CDR3aa: CASSPGGVEQFF
CDR3nt: TGTGCCAGCAGCCCCGGAGGGGTCGAGCAGTTCTTC

d_gene: TRBD1
abundance: NA
v_gene: TRBV6-5
j_gene: TRBJ1-2
CDR3aa: CASSPTGGGTYGYTF
CDR3nt: TGTGCCAGCAGTCCCACAGGGGGCGGGACCTATGGCTACACCTTC

d_gene: NA
abundance: once
v_gene: TRBV20-1
j_gene: TRBJ2-3
CDR3aa: CSARGPDTQYF
CDR3nt: TGCAGTGCTAGGGGGCCCGATACGCAGTATTTT

d_gene: NA
abundance: NA
v_gene: TRBV28
j_gene: TRBJ1-1
CDR3aa: CASSLRQYLNTEAFF
CDR3nt: TGTGCCAGCAGTTTAAGACAGTATTTGAACACTGAAGCTTTCTTT

d_gene: NA
abundance: medium-sized
v_gene: TRBV5-1
j_gene: TRBJ1-2
CDR3aa: CASSFGLGETNGYGYTF
CDR3nt: TGCGCCAGCAGCTTTGGACTCGGGGAGACAAACGGCTATGGCTACACCTTC

d_gene: TRBD2
abundance: NA
v_gene: TRBV7-9
j_gene: TRBJ2-1
CDR3aa: CASSPDGRGFSEQFF
CDR3nt: TGTGCCAGCAGCCCCGACGGGAGGGGCTTTTCTGAGCAGTTCTTC